This T cell receptor (beta chain) appears in the sequencing data of a study of T-cell memory formation after mild COVID-19. At the level of the study: For the most part, TCR clusters were specific to one donor.

Study results and caveats: Contracting clones, day 15 to 85, had balanced CD4/CD8, and later expanders favored CD4+. Prior to infection, memory already included some responding clones, suggesting cross-reactive memory joined.

TCRdb itself ran the 5' RACE reads through MiXCR, one entry per CDR3 protein. The table shows 350,000 to 400,000 distinct CDR3 sequences, with roughly an eighth occurring only once. The CDR3 has 11 amino acids. Germline CDR1 reads LNHNV; CDR2 reads YYDKDF (reference sequence). V was cut by 8 bases and J by 3 bases, with 8 bases left in between. This clonotype was detected only a few times. Its specificity is not known. The receptor's source is a man between 18 and 29 years old who had mild COVID-19 (a few samples of this study predate the infection). Cell type and time point are not known. Sequencing was carried out using PBMCs or a T cell subset sorted from them (not recorded which). This chain uses TRBV15 with TRBJ2-7; no clear D. CDR3 amino acids: CATGKSYEQYV. The CDR3 DNA sequence: TGTGCCACCGGCAAGAGCTACGAGCAGTACGTC.